The 10 T cell receptor beta chains listed next were all sequenced from one sample in a study of CD8 T cells in Susac syndrome. An amount of RNA that ranged from roughly 0.45 to 1 ug was reverse transcribed with random hexamers. TCRdb reprocessed the immunoSEQ multiplex PCR reads via MiXCR and lists one record per CDR3 protein. The repertoire holds over 150,000 distinct CDR3 sequences, with 90% to 97% as singletons. The sequenced sample consisted of CD4+ T cells from PBMCs. The receptors stem from a human donor with Susac syndrome.

This clonotype was observed once. V usage is TRBV5-1 and J usage is TRBJ1-2; weak D call: TRBD1 (6 bases). The germline V and J ends were trimmed by 4 bases and 14 bases, with 21 bases remaining between them. The CDR3 has 13 amino acids. Germline values: CDR1 SGHRS, CDR2 YFSETQ. The CDR3 loop reads CASSGGLDRIQTF. Here the CDR3 DNA reads TGCGCCAGCAGCGGAGGACTCGACAGGATCCAGACCTTC.

V gene TRBV2 combines with J gene TRBJ1-5; D remains ambiguous. The CDR3 loop spans 13 amino acids. V was shortened by 4 bases and J by 7 bases, with 11 bases between the two germline ends. Germline CDR1 SNHLY, CDR2 FYNNEI. In DNA form, the CDR3 reads TGTGCCAGCAGTGGTTCCGGGGAACAGCCCCAGCATTTT. This encodes CASSGSGEQPQHF.

The J gene is TRBJ2-3, the V gene TRBV3-1, with D perhaps assigned TRBD1 or TRBD2 (5 bases each). Germline CDR1 and CDR2: LGHDT and YNNKEL (reference sequence). This CDR3 spans 14 amino acids. V lost 4 bases and J 3 bases, leaving 11 bases between the germline ends. The CDR3 DNA sequence: TGTGCCAGCAGCCCCTGGGACCAGACAGATACGCAGTATTTT. Protein sequence: CASSPWDQTDTQYF.

The chain combines TRBV5-1 with TRBJ2-5; D gene uncertain. CDR1 is SGHRS and CDR2 is YFSETQ in the germline V gene. This CDR3 spans 14 amino acids. V gave up 0 bases and J gave up 6 bases, with 12 bases separating them. CDR3 sequence: CASSLDLTPKTQYF. The CDR3 DNA reads as TGCGCCAGCAGCTTGGACCTAACTCCGAAGACCCAGTACTTC. Together with reference TRBV5-1 and TRBJ2-5, the CDR3 gives the full variable domain: KAGVTQTPRYLIKTRGQQVTLSCSPISGHRSVSWYQQTPGQGLQFLFEYFSETQRNKGNFPGRFSGRQFSNSRSEMNVSTLELGDSALYLCASSLDLTPKTQYFGPGTRLLVL.

In this sample, this clonotype turned up once. The chain recombines TRBV29-1 with TRBJ1-1; D may be TRBD1 (5 bases). The CDR3 covers 13 residues. V was shortened by 5 bases and J by 10 bases, with 20 bases between the two germline ends. The germline CDR1 and CDR2 sequences are SQVTM and ANQGSEA. CDR3 sequence (DNA): TGCAGCGTTCCCGAGGTGGGACGTGATGTAGCTTTCTTT. It codes for CSVPEVGRDVAFF.

The DNA for the CDR3 is TGTGCCAGCAGTTTACAGTTGGGGTATGGCTACACCTTC. Its protein is CASSLQLGYGYTF. V is TRBV27 and J is TRBJ1-2, with D uncertain. V lost 2 bases and J 5 bases, leaving 9 bases between the germline ends. Germline-derived CDR1 and CDR2 are MNHEY and SMNVEV (reference sequence). The CDR3 has 13 amino acids.

J is TRBJ2-1 and V is TRBV2; 9 bases line up with TRBD2. Germline V gene sequence: CDR1 SNHLY, CDR2 FYNNEI. This CDR3 contains 14 residues. With V trimmed by 2 bases and J by 4 bases, 0 bases remained unmatched. DNA for the CDR3: TGTGCCAGCAGTGAACTAGCGGGGTACAATGAGCAGTTCTTC. It specifies CASSELAGYNEQFF.

V and J are TRBV30 and TRBJ2-1; 8 nucleotides match TRBD2. The CDR3 covers 14 residues. V trimming: 1 base; J trimming: 6 bases; junction bases outside the gene matches: 5. The germline gives CDR1 GTSNPN, CDR2 SVGIG (reference sequence). CDR3 sequence reads: CAWSDGRASNEQFF. The CDR3 DNA reads TGTGCCTGGAGTGACGGGAGGGCCTCCAATGAGCAGTTCTTC. Full variable domain (missing parts from reference TRBV30 and TRBJ2-1): SQTIHQWPATLVQPVGSPLSLECTVEGTSNPNLYWYRQAAGRGLQLLFYSVGIGQISSEVPQNLSASRPQDRQFILSSKKLLLSDSGFYLCAWSDGRASNEQFFGPGTRLTVL.

The chain has TRBV28 and TRBJ2-7; 7 bases fit TRBD2. The germline CDR1 and CDR2 sequences are MDHEN and SYDVKM. Trimming removed 6 bases from V and 1 base from J; junction bases left unmatched: 6. The CDR3 is 14 amino acids. This CDR3 is CASSREASSYEQYF. CDR3 in DNA: TGTGCCAGCAGCCGGGAGGCTTCGTCCTACGAGCAGTACTTC.

In DNA, the CDR3 is TGTGCCAGCAGTTTAAAACCAGCAAGGAACACCGGGGAGCTGTTTTTT. Residues: CASSLKPARNTGELFF. The chain joins TRBV27 to TRBJ2-2, with D unclear. Germline V gene data show CDR1 as MNHEY and CDR2 as SMNVEV (reference sequence). The CDR3 runs to 16 residues. V lost 2 bases and J lost 1, with 11 bases in between.